This TCR beta chain was captured in a study of blood T cell repertoires in COVID-19. Across the whole study: Italy, Spain and the United States were the sources of the convalescent and acute COVID-19 samples. Nucleic acid was either cDNA or gDNA, and it came from T cells, B-cell-depleted T cells, or PBMCs.

In the original workflow: Reference gene primer amplification gave estimated nucleated cell counts. The assay was immunoSEQ multiplex PCR, and TCRdb's table has in-frame clones only and misses some. V, J and clone size were drawn from that table, and D and trimming were deduced from the DNA. The table records around 220,000 clones, 82% of them present only once. V gave up 4 bases and J gave up 2 bases, with 21 bases separating them. CDR3 length: 18 amino acids. Per germline, CDR1 MNHEY and CDR2 SVGEGT. The source is a woman aged 80 or over with active or convalescent COVID-19. Source material: peripheral blood. J is TRBJ1-3 and V is TRBV6-2 or TRBV6-3, with D possibly matching TRBD1 (5 bases). CDR3 nucleotides: TGTGCCAGCAGTTCCACATGGGTTCGGGGGACGCCTGGAAACACCATATATTTT. It encodes CASSSTWVRGTPGNTIYF.